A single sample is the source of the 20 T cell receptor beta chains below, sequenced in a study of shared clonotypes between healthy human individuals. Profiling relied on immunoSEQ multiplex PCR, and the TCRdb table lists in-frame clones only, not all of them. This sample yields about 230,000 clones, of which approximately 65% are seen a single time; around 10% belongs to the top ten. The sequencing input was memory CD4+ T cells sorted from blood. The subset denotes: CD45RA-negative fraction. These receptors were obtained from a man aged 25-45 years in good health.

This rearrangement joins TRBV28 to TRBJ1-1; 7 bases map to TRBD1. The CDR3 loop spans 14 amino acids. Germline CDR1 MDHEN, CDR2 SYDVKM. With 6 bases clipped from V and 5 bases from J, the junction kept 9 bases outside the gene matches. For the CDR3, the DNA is TGTGCCAGCAGCAAAAAACAGGGGTGGACTGAAGCTTTCTTT. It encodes CASSKKQGWTEAFF.

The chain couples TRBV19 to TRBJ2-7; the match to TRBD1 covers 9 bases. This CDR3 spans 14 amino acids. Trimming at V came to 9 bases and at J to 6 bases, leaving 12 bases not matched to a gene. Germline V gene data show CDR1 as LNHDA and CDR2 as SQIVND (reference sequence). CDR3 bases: TGTGCCAGCAACCCAGGACAGGGGAGGCTCGAGCAGTACTTC. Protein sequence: CASNPGQGRLEQYF.

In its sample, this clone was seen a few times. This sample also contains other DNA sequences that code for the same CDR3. The CDR3 DNA reads TGTGCCAGCAGCGTGGGCGGGAGTGGGGAGACCCAGTACTTC. Its protein is CASSVGGSGETQYF. The chain is built from TRBV9 and TRBJ2-5; 7 bases agree with TRBD2. V lost 2 bases and J lost 5; bases outside the gene matches: 6. Germline CDR1 SGDLS, CDR2 YYNGEE. This CDR3 is 14 amino acids long.

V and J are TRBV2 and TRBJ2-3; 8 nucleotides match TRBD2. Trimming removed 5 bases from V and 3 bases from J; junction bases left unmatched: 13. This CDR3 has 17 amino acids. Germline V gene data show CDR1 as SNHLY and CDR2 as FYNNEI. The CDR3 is CASSRPSGSYETDTQYF. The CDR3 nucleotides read TGTGCCAGCAGTAGGCCTAGCGGGTCCTATGAGACAGATACGCAGTATTTT.

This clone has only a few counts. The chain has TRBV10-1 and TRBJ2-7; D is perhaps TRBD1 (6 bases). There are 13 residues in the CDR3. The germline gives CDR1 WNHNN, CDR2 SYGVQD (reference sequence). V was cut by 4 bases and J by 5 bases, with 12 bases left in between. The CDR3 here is CASSAQGRDEQYF. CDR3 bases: TGCGCCAGCAGTGCACAGGGAAGGGACGAGCAGTACTTC.

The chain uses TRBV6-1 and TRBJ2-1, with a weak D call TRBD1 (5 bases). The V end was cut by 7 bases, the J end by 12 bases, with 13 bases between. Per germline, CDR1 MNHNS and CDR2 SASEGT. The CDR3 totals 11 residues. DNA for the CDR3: TGTGCCAGCACCGAGACAGAGCTGCAGTTCTTC. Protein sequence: CASTETELQFF.

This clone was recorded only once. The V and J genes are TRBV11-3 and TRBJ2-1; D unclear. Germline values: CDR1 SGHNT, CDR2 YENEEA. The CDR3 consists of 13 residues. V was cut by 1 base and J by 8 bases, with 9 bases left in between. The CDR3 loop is CASSLGLGDEQFF. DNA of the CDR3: TGTGCCAGCAGCTTAGGTTTGGGCGATGAGCAGTTCTTC. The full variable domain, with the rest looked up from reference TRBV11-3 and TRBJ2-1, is EAGVVQSPRYKIIEKKQPVAFWCNPISGHNTLYWYLQNLGQGPELLIRYENEEAVDDSQLPKDRFSAERLKGVDSTLKIQPAELGDSAVYLCASSLGLGDEQFFGPGTRLTVL.

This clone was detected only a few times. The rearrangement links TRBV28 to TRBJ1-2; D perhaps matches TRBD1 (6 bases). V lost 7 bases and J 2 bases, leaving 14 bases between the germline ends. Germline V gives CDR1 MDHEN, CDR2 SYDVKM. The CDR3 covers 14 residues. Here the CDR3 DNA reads TGTGCCAGCAACCTCAGGGGACTAAACTATGGCTACACCTTC. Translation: CASNLRGLNYGYTF.

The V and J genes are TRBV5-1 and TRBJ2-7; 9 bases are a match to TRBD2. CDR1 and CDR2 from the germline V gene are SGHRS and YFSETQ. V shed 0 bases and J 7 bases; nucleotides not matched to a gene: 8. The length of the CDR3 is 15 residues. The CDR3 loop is CASSLGAGGPGEQYF. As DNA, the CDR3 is TGCGCCAGCAGCTTGGGTGCGGGAGGGCCGGGAGAGCAGTACTTC.

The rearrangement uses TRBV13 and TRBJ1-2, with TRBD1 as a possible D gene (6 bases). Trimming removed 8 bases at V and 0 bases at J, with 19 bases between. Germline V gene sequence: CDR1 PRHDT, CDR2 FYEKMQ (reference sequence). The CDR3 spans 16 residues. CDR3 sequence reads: CASASGGARANYGYTF. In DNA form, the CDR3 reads TGTGCCAGCGCGTCGGGGGGCGCAAGGGCTAACTATGGCTACACCTTC.

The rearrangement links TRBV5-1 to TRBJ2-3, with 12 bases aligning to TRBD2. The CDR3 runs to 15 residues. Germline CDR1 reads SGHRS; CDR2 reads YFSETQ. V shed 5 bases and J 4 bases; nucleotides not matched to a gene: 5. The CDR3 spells CASRDGLAGSDTQYF. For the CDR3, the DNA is TGCGCCAGCAGAGACGGACTAGCGGGATCAGATACGCAGTATTTT.

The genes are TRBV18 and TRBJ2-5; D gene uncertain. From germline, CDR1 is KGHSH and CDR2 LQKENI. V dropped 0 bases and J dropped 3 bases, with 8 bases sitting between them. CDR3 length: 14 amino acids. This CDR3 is CASSPPFEEETQYF. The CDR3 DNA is TGTGCCAGCTCACCACCGTTCGAAGAAGAGACCCAGTACTTC.

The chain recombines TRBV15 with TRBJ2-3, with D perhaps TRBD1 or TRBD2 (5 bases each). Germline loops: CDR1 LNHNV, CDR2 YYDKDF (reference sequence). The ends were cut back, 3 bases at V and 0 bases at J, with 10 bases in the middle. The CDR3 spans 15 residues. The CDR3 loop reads CATSSFGASTDTQYF. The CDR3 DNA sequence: TGTGCCACCAGCAGTTTCGGGGCGAGCACAGATACGCAGTATTTT.

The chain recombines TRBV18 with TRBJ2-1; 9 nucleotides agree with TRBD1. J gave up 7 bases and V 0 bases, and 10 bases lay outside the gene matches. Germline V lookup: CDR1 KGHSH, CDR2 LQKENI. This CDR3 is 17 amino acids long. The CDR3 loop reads CASSPPGQGRGVNEQFF. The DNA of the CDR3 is TGTGCCAGCTCACCACCCGGACAGGGGCGAGGGGTGAATGAGCAGTTCTTC.

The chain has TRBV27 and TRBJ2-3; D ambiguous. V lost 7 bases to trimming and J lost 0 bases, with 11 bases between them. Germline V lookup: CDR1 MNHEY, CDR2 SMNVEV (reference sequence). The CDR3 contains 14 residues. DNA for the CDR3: TGTGCCAGCAAGCGCAGTCTTAGCACAGATACGCAGTATTTT. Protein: CASKRSLSTDTQYF.

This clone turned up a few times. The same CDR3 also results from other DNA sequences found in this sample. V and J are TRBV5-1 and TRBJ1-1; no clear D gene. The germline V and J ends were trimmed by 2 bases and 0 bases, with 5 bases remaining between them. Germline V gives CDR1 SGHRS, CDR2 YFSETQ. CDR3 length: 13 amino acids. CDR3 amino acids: CASSLLVNTEAFF. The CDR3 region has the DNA TGCGCCAGCAGCTTACTAGTGAACACTGAAGCTTTCTTT.

The CDR3 is CASSERMDSYEQYF. DNA for the CDR3: TGTGCCAGCAGTGAAAGAATGGACTCCTACGAGCAGTACTTC. The rearrangement joins TRBV2 to TRBJ2-7, with D uncertain. The V gene lost 2 bases and the J gene lost 0 bases, with 8 bases spanning the gap. The germline CDR1 and CDR2 sequences are SNHLY and FYNNEI. This CDR3 has 14 amino acids.

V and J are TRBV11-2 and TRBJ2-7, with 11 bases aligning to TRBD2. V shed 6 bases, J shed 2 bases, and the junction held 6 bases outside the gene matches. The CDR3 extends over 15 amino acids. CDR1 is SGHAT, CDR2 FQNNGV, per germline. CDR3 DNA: TGTGCCAGCAGTCATATACTAGCGGGAGCCTACGAGCAGTACTTC. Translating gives CASSHILAGAYEQYF.

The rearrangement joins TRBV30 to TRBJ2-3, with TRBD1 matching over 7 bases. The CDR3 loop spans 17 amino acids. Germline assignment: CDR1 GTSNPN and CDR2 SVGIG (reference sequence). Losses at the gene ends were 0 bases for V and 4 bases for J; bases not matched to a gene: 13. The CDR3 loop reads CAWSVGEGASSPDTQYF. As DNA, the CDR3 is TGTGCCTGGAGTGTTGGTGAGGGGGCGTCTTCTCCAGATACGCAGTATTTT.

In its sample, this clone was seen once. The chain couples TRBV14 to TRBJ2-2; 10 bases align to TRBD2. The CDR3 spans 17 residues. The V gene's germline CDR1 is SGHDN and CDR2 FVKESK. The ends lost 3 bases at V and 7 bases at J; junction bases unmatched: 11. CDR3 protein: CASSQLLAGLGGGELFF. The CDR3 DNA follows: TGTGCCAGCAGCCAGTTACTAGCGGGATTAGGAGGCGGGGAGCTGTTTTTT.